The next 17 T cell receptor beta chains were all read from a single sample in a study of T cell repertoires in cytomegalovirus infection. Their cognate antigens are unknown. TCRdb used MiXCR to reprocess the reads, holding one entry per CDR3 protein. This table holds roughly 990,000 distinct CDR3 sequences, more than 25% found once. Specimen: cultured CD8+ T cells from PBMCs, collected from culture after CMV antigen stimulation. The receptors were sampled from a human donor in good health (CMV status not recorded). Some clones in this sample may be carry-over from other donors' samples.

The V call is TRBV15, the J call TRBJ1-2; no definite D call. Trimming left V 1 base short and J 8 bases short, with 11 bases between. This CDR3 has 13 residues. The germline V gene has CDR1 LNHNV and CDR2 YYDKDF (reference sequence). Written as DNA, the CDR3 is TGTGCCACCAGCAGAGCAGGATTGGGAGGCTACACCTTC. This codes for CATSRAGLGGYTF.

This clonotype was recorded a few times. The V gene is TRBV7-3, the J gene TRBJ2-7; D is perhaps TRBD2 (5 bases). CDR1 and CDR2 (germline): SGHTA, FQGTGA. CDR3 length: 17 residues. Between the trimmed V and J ends, which lost 5 bases and 0 bases, there was a span of 20 bases. The DNA of the CDR3 is TGTGCCAGCAGCGTCCCTCCTCGGGGTAAGCGCTCCTACGAGCAGTACGTC. This gives the protein CASSVPPRGKRSYEQYV.

This chain links TRBV20-1 with TRBJ1-1, with 7 bases lining up with TRBD1. This CDR3 contains 13 residues. Trimming took 3 bases from V and 2 from J; bases not matched to a gene: 3. Germline V gives CDR1 DFQATT, CDR2 SNEGSKA (reference sequence). In DNA form, the CDR3 reads TGCAGTGCTAGGTACAGGGGTAACACTGAAGCTTTCTTT. It yields the protein CSARYRGNTEAFF.

The V call is TRBV4-1, the J call TRBJ2-1; weak D call: TRBD2 (6 bases). In germline, CDR1 is MGHRA, CDR2 YSYEKL. With 0 bases removed from V and 0 bases from J, the gap between germline ends came to 9 bases. This CDR3 has 16 residues. CDR3 in DNA: TGCGCCAGCAGCCAAGAAACCGGGAGCTCCTACAATGAGCAGTTCTTC. Its protein is CASSQETGSSYNEQFF.

The chain recombines TRBV11-2 with TRBJ1-2, with D unresolved. CDR3 length equals 14 residues. CDR1 and CDR2 from the germline V gene are SGHAT and FQNNGV. Trimming pared 4 bases from V and 8 bases from J, leaving 17 bases between. The CDR3 region is CASSSPPGRHGYTF. CDR3 sequence (DNA): TGTGCCAGCAGCTCTCCCCCCGGCAGGCACGGCTACACCTTC.

This clonotype has only a few counts. The chain uses TRBV6-1 and TRBJ1-2, with 9 bases aligning to TRBD1. V lost 7 bases and J lost 4; bases outside the gene matches: 7. There are 14 residues in the CDR3. CDR1 is MNHNS, CDR2 SASEGT, per germline. CDR3: CASNTGGDGYGYTF. CDR3 bases: TGTGCCAGCAATACAGGGGGCGACGGCTATGGCTACACCTTC.

The V gene is TRBV12-3 or TRBV12-4, the J gene TRBJ1-1; D unresolved. V was trimmed by 3 bases and J by 0 bases, leaving 11 bases between them. There are 15 residues in the CDR3. CDR3 DNA: TGTGCCAGCAGTTTTAGGGCTGGGTTGAACACTGAAGCTTTCTTT. This sequence encodes CASSFRAGLNTEAFF.

This clonotype was seen a handful of times. As DNA, the CDR3 is TGTGCCAGCGCCGACACTGGGACGAGTAATGAAAAACTGTTTTTT. This codes for CASADTGTSNEKLFF. V gene TRBV6-1 combines with J gene TRBJ1-4, with D perhaps matching TRBD1 (5 bases). Germline loops: CDR1 MNHNS, CDR2 SASEGT. Trimming left V 8 bases short and J 4 bases short, with 17 bases between. CDR3 length: 15 amino acids.

This clonotype was seen at least ten times. This chain links TRBV6-1 with TRBJ1-5; D remains ambiguous. Germline-derived CDR1 and CDR2 are MNHNS and SASEGT. Trimming took 3 bases from V and 2 from J, leaving 14 bases between them. The CDR3 runs 16 residues. This CDR3 is CASSDFWADGNQPQHF. Written as DNA, the CDR3 is TGTGCCAGCAGTGATTTCTGGGCCGATGGCAATCAGCCCCAGCATTTT.

The rearrangement joins TRBV7-9 to TRBJ2-7; D possibly matches TRBD1 or TRBD2 (5 bases each). This CDR3 has 16 amino acids. Per the germline V gene, CDR1 is SEHNR and CDR2 is FQNEAQ (reference sequence). With 5 bases removed from V and 4 bases from J, the gap between germline ends came to 21 bases. The CDR3 region is CASSDTRGANSYEQYF. The CDR3 coding sequence is TGTGCCAGCAGCGACACTCGAGGGGCCAATTCATACGAGCAGTACTTC.

The chain recombines TRBV19 with TRBJ2-2, with D possibly called TRBD1 or TRBD2 (5 bases each). The CDR3 covers 14 residues. Looked up from germline, CDR1 is LNHDA and CDR2 is SQIVND (reference sequence). V lost 6 bases and J 8 bases, leaving 16 bases between the germline ends. The DNA of the CDR3 is TGTGCCAGTAGCCCTCCGGGACGTCTAGGGGAGCTGTTTTTT. It yields the protein CASSPPGRLGELFF.

The chain recombines TRBV7-8 with TRBJ1-5, with unresolved D. V lost 1 base and J lost 7, with 8 bases in between. This CDR3 comprises 13 residues. Per the germline V gene, CDR1 is SGHVS and CDR2 is FQNEAQ. The CDR3 reads CASSLESGQPQHF. Written as DNA, the CDR3 is TGTGCCAGCAGCTTAGAGTCCGGGCAGCCCCAGCATTTT.

Turning to this clonotype: Because it lacks the conserved phenylalanine or tryptophan at the end, this CDR3 is likely a read error. The chain has TRBV12-3 or TRBV12-4 and TRBJ2-3; 11 nucleotides align to TRBD2. CDR3 length: 14 residues. After removal of 3 bases from V and 4 bases from J, the junction contained 0 bases not matched to a gene. CDR3 loop: CASSFSGGADTQYI. The CDR3 coding sequence is TGTGCCAGCAGTTTTAGCGGGGGGGCAGATACGCAGTATATT.

The chain employs TRBV20-1 and TRBJ2-3, with 8 bases matching TRBD2. CDR3 length: 16 amino acids. Trimming took 3 bases from V and 1 from J; bases not matched to a gene: 9. Germline CDR1 reads DFQATT; CDR2 reads SNEGSKA (reference sequence). CDR3 sequence (DNA): TGCAGTGCTAGGGGCGGGACTAGTGATGGCACAGATACGCAGTATTTT. Amino acids: CSARGGTSDGTDTQYF.

This clonotype was picked up a small number of times. CDR3 protein: CASAPGQGFRTEAFF. CDR3 DNA sequence: TGTGCTAGTGCACCGGGACAGGGTTTTAGGACTGAAGCTTTCTTT. V and J are TRBV12-5 and TRBJ1-1; 9 positions match TRBD1. With V trimmed by 7 bases and J by 5 bases, 11 bases remained unmatched. Germline CDR1 is LGHNT and CDR2 is FRNRAP. The CDR3 length is 15 residues.

This chain uses TRBV4-1 with TRBJ1-6; maybe TRBD1 (5 bases). Germline CDR1 is MGHRA and CDR2 is YSYEKL. V gave up 4 bases and J gave up 8 bases, with 15 bases separating them. CDR3 length: 15 residues. DNA for the CDR3: TGCGCCAGCAGCCTGGCAAGGGGAGCGGATTCACCCCTCCACTTT. Its translation: CASSLARGADSPLHF.

This clonotype came up a few times. This chain connects TRBV6-6 to TRBJ2-5; D remains unclear. The CDR3 spans 14 residues. Germline V CDR1 and CDR2: MNHNY, SVGAGI (reference sequence). V gave up 6 bases and J gave up 5 bases, with 16 bases separating them. The CDR3 nucleotides are TGTGCCAGCAGGATAGAAGCAGTCCGGGAGACCCAGTACTTC. It codes for CASRIEAVRETQYF.